This T cell receptor beta chain was captured by sequencing in a study of OX40 agonist ivuxolimab in advanced cancers. In the study overall: Those treated in dose escalation had hepatocellular carcinoma, melanoma, renal cell cancer or head and neck cancer.

This clone is deemed medium-sized (0.01 to 0.1%). Only in-frame clones appear in the TCRdb table, and some are missing; sequencing was by immunoSEQ multiplex PCR. Of about 62,000 clones detected, around 84% appear once; the ten largest clones hold about 4%. Trimming shortened V by 3 bases and J by 8 bases, and 15 bases separated the two germline ends. The length of the CDR3 is 14 residues. CDR1 and CDR2 (germline): SGHNT, YYREEE (reference sequence). The sequence was obtained from an adult with an advanced solid tumor such as melanoma, head and neck, liver or kidney cancer. The V and J genes are TRBV5-4 and TRBJ2-1; D gene uncertain. Specimen: CD4+ or CD8+ T cells sorted from blood, collected in a trial of the OX40 agonist ivuxolimab. The CDR3 DNA is TGTGCCAGCAGCTCCCGGACCCTTCGCGATGAGCAGTTCTTC. This encodes CASSSRTLRDEQFF.